These T cell receptor beta chains were read from a single sample in a study of cytomegalovirus exposure and HLA in healthy donors. Clones were sequenced by immunoSEQ multiplex PCR, and TCRdb holds only the in-frame ones, with some missing. Counted here are roughly 120,000 clones, roughly 80% occurring once; the ten biggest clones make up 2.1%. The source material was PBMCs. The source of these receptors is a woman between 35 and 50 years old in good health and CMV-seropositive. Each CDR3 is given with its conserved first and last residue. The D gene is left open where the match is weak. Clone size is not always given. Where it is, it says once, few, many or a class for expanded clones.

.	TRBV19	.	TRBJ1-2	CASSILGHGYTF	TGTGCCAGTAGTATCCTGGGGCATGGCTACACCTTC
.	TRBV6-1	.	TRBJ2-1	CASSEDGGRTIEQFF	TGTGCCAGCAGTGAAGACGGAGGGAGGACAATCGAGCAGTTCTTC
few	TRBV11-2	.	TRBJ2-1	CASSLVGLDINEQFF	TGTGCCAGCAGCTTAGTTGGGCTCGACATCAATGAGCAGTTCTTC
once	TRBV20-1	.	TRBJ1-1	CSVSGPAFF	TGCAGTGTCTCAGGGCCAGCTTTCTTT
.	TRBV2	.	TRBJ1-5	CASSGEAVRQPQHF	TGTGCCAGCAGTGGAGAGGCCGTCCGTCAGCCCCAGCATTTT
.	TRBV4-1	TRBD1	TRBJ2-5	CASSQAGTGGTQETQYF	TGCGCCAGCAGCCAGGCCGGGACAGGGGGGACCCAAGAGACCCAGTACTTC
.	TRBV6-1	.	TRBJ1-4	CASSELGRAANEKLFF	TGTGCCAGCAGTGAATTAGGGAGGGCCGCTAATGAAAAACTGTTTTTT
.	TRBV19	.	TRBJ1-2	CASLTGSYGYTF	TGTGCCAGCCTGACGGGGTCCTATGGCTACACCTTC
.	TRBV7-2	.	TRBJ1-5	CASSPKTGINQPQHF	TGTGCCAGCAGCCCTAAGACAGGAATTAATCAGCCCCAGCATTTT
.	TRBV10-3	TRBD1	TRBJ2-4	CAISEGPWDRGNIQYF	TGTGCCATCAGTGAGGGACCTTGGGACAGGGGAAACATTCAGTACTTC
.	TRBV7-2	TRBD1	TRBJ1-2	CASSQDRQGQANYGYTF	TGCGCCAGCAGCCAAGATCGACAAGGACAGGCTAACTATGGCTACACCTTC
.	TRBV5-4	TRBD2	TRBJ2-1	CASSPGLAEYNEQFF	TGTGCCAGCAGCCCGGGACTAGCGGAATACAATGAGCAGTTCTTC
few	TRBV7-2	.	TRBJ2-1	CASRWGLYNEQFF	TGTGCCAGCAGATGGGGACTTTACAATGAGCAGTTCTTC
.	TRBV13	TRBD2	TRBJ2-5	CASRGRGDQETQYF	TGTGCCAGCAGGGGACGGGGGGACCAAGAGACCCAGTACTTC
few	TRBV7-9	TRBD1	TRBJ2-7	CASSRGQFNEQYF	TGTGCCAGCAGCAGGGGACAGTTCAACGAGCAGTACTTC
.	TRBV4-3	.	TRBJ1-1	CASRLQAMNTEAFF	TGCGCCAGCAGACTTCAGGCCATGAACACTGAAGCTTTCTTT
.	TRBV11-3	TRBD2	TRBJ2-1	CASSLGLGRLAGEYNEQFF	TGTGCCAGCAGCTTAGGATTAGGGAGACTAGCGGGGGAATACAATGAGCAGTTCTTC
.	TRBV7-2	TRBD1	TRBJ2-7	CASSLRQGGYEQYF	TGTGCCAGCAGCTTACGACAGGGGGGCTACGAGCAGTACTTC
.	TRBV25-1	TRBD1	TRBJ2-7	CASSERGDSRGRSYEQYF	TGTGCCAGCAGTGAAAGAGGAGACTCGAGGGGGCGATCCTACGAGCAGTACTTC
.	TRBV7-2	.	TRBJ2-5	CASSLTGTYQETQYF	TGTGCCAGCAGCTTAACAGGGACCTACCAAGAGACCCAGTACTTC
.	TRBV5-1	.	TRBJ2-5	CASSLAPAGVASETQYF	TGCGCCAGCAGCTTGGCCCCTGCCGGGGTAGCGTCGGAGACCCAGTACTTC
.	TRBV28	.	TRBJ1-2	CASSLWERVGEYGYTF	TGTGCCAGCAGTTTATGGGAGAGGGTTGGGGAATATGGCTACACCTTC
.	TRBV5-1	TRBD2	TRBJ2-1	CASKIAGGSSYNEQFF	TGCGCCAGCAAAATAGCGGGGGGGAGCTCCTACAATGAGCAGTTCTTC
.	TRBV5-4	TRBD2	TRBJ2-5	CASSLGLADQETQYF	TGTGCCAGCAGCTTGGGACTAGCGGACCAAGAGACCCAGTACTTC
.	TRBV4-1	.	TRBJ1-4	CASSQDLASPEKLFF	TGCGCCAGCAGCCAAGATTTGGCATCCCCTGAAAAACTGTTTTTT
.	TRBV6-5	.	TRBJ2-1	CASSYWEGGNEQFF	TGTGCCAGCAGTTATTGGGAGGGGGGCAATGAGCAGTTCTTC
.	TRBV15	.	TRBJ1-2	CATSRELGARYGYTF	TGTGCCACCAGCAGAGAGCTGGGGGCGAGGTATGGCTACACCTTC
.	TRBV10-2	.	TRBJ2-6	CASSALGGSGANVLTF	TGCGCCAGCAGTGCCCTCGGGGGTTCTGGGGCCAACGTCCTGACTTTC
.	TRBV28	.	TRBJ1-2	CASSRAEYGYTF	TGTGCCAGCAGCCGAGCGGAGTACGGCTACACCTTC
.	TRBV30	TRBD1	TRBJ1-4	CAWRAGGSIEKLFF	TGTGCCTGGAGAGCAGGGGGTTCTATTGAAAAACTGTTTTTT
.	TRBV7-2	.	TRBJ2-2	CASRYTANTGELFF	TGTGCCAGCAGGTACACCGCGAACACCGGGGAGCTGTTTTTT
.	TRBV9	.	TRBJ2-5	CASSAEQGGKQYF	TGTGCCAGCAGCGCCGAACAGGGAGGGAAGCAGTACTTC
few	TRBV19	.	TRBJ1-6	CASSITGEDSPLHF	TGTGCCAGTAGTATAACCGGCGAGGATTCACCCCTCCACTTT